The TCR delta chain described here comes from a study of human gamma delta and Vdelta1 T cells. By frequency in the sample, this clone is large. TCRdb called clones from the PCR reads again using CATT. There are approximately 1,400 delta-chain clones in the sample; approximately 40% occur only once, and approximately 4.7% lies in the top ten. Germline loops: CDR1 TSWWSYY, CDR2 QGS. V lost 2 bases to trimming and J lost 5 bases; unmatched junction nucleotides: 33. The CDR3 contains 25 residues. The sequence was collected from a human donor in good health. This rearrangement joins TRDV1 to TRDJ1; 12 positions agree with TRDD3. Sequenced sample: Vdelta1 gamma-delta T cells from blood. CDR3 bases: TGTGCTCTTGGGGAAGGTGGCCCTACGCCTATCTGGGGGATACGCACAGTGAGGGATAAGGATAAACTCATCTTT. Its protein is CALGEGGPTPIWGIRTVRDKDKLIF.